A single sample is the source of the 22 T cell receptor beta chains below, sequenced in a study of T cells expressing NK-cell markers. Reanalyzing the 5' RACE reads, TCRdb keeps one entry per CDR3 protein, without DNA. The sample totals almost 450,000 distinct CDR3 sequences. The sequencing sample was made of blood T cells: a sorted CD56 or NKG2C T cell subset, CD4+ or CD8+ T cells, or bulk PBMC T cells (not recorded which). All receptors derive from a woman aged 18-70 years in good health.

The chain combines TRBV12-3 or TRBV12-4 with TRBJ1-5; TCRdb reports TRBD1, a call that lacks DNA to check it against. This CDR3 spans 15 amino acids. CDR3 sequence: CASSRGGTDNQPQHF.

The chain couples TRBV6-1 to TRBJ2-4; TCRdb gives TRBD2 as the D gene, but with no DNA this cannot be confirmed. The germline gives CDR1 MNHNS, CDR2 SASEGT. The CDR3 spans 16 residues. Here the CDR3 reads CASSAGTSGGQNIQYF.

This sequence joins TRBV5-4 and TRBJ2-1. CDR1 is SGHNT and CDR2 is YYREEE in the germline V gene (reference sequence). This CDR3 is built from 13 residues. This CDR3 is CASSLAFQNEQFF.

This chain uses TRBV4-2 with TRBJ1-2; the TCRdb call, TRBD1, lacks DNA for checking. This CDR3 region has 16 residues. Germline CDR1 LGHNA, CDR2 YNFKEQ. The CDR3 sequence: CASSQEAGQGKLGYTF.

The gene calls are TRBV20-1 and TRBJ2-2. Looked up from germline, CDR1 is DFQATT and CDR2 is SNEGSKA (reference sequence). The CDR3 is 12 amino acids. The CDR3: CSARWDAGELFF.

The chain couples TRBV13 to TRBJ2-1; absent DNA, TCRdb's TRBD2 call cannot be checked. In germline, CDR1 is PRHDT, CDR2 FYEKMQ (reference sequence). This CDR3 is 16 amino acids long. The CDR3 sequence: CASSYISGGGYNEQFF. Variable domain in full (rest from reference TRBV13 and TRBJ2-1): AAGVIQSPRHLIKEKRETATLKCYPIPRHDTVYWYQQGPGQDPQFLISFYEKMQSDKGSIPDRFSAQQFSDYHSELNMSSLELGDSALYFCASSYISGGGYNEQFFGPGTRLTVL.

The chain uses TRBV14 and TRBJ2-1. This CDR3 comprises 16 residues. CDR1 is SGHDN and CDR2 is FVKESK in the germline V gene. CDR3 protein: CASSQDGGSLYNEQFF.

The chain has TRBV12-3 or TRBV12-4 and TRBJ2-2; TCRdb indicates TRBD1, and absent DNA this call remains unverified. This CDR3 has 14 residues. This CDR3 is CASSWDRASGELFF.

The V gene is TRBV20-1, the J gene TRBJ2-2. Germline V gene data show CDR1 as DFQATT and CDR2 as SNEGSKA (reference sequence). The CDR3 covers 11 residues. The CDR3 loop is CSAERTGELFF.

J is TRBJ2-3 and V is TRBV20-1; as DNA is missing, the TRBD1 call by TCRdb cannot be tested. This CDR3 contains 16 residues. In germline, CDR1 is DFQATT, CDR2 SNEGSKA (reference sequence). CDR3 residues: CSARDPSGGAADTQYF.

The V call is TRBV12-3 or TRBV12-4, the J call TRBJ2-2; without DNA, the TCRdb call of TRBD2 cannot be checked. The CDR3 sequence is 14 residues long. The CDR3 region is CASSFSLATGELFF.

The chain combines TRBV30 with TRBJ2-3; TCRdb's D gene call, TRBD2, goes unchecked for lack of DNA. CDR1 and CDR2 from the germline V gene are GTSNPN and SVGIG (reference sequence). This CDR3 region has 13 residues. The CDR3 is CAWTRLASSIKYF.

The chain is built from TRBV12-3 or TRBV12-4 and TRBJ1-5. The CDR3 totals 14 residues. The chain's CDR3 is CASSFRHSNQPQHF.

This rearrangement joins TRBV4-3 to TRBJ1-3; there is no DNA to check the TCRdb D call of TRBD1. Germline CDR1 and CDR2: LGHNA and YSLEER. The CDR3 has 15 amino acids. The CDR3: CASSRETGAGNTIYF.

This chain joins TRBV20-1 and TRBJ1-5; TCRdb selects TRBD1, and the lack of DNA leaves this call unchecked. The CDR3 covers 15 residues. CDR1 is DFQATT, CDR2 SNEGSKA, per germline (reference sequence). The CDR3 reads CSARDSRLANQPQHF.

The chain links TRBV29-1 to TRBJ1-1. CDR1 is SQVTM, CDR2 ANQGSEA, per germline. The CDR3 covers 13 residues. The CDR3 sequence is CSVVGGPSTEAFF.

The V gene is TRBV11-2, the J gene TRBJ2-3; the TRBD1 assignment by TCRdb is unverifiable without DNA. The CDR3 spans 18 residues. Germline V gene sequence: CDR1 SGHAT, CDR2 FQNNGV. The chain's CDR3 is CASSLYSGTGIGTDTQYF.

The rearrangement links TRBV20-1 to TRBJ2-7. The germline V gene has CDR1 DFQATT and CDR2 SNEGSKA (reference sequence). The CDR3 is 15 amino acids. CDR3 sequence reads: CSASYGIPNAYEQYF.

The chain recombines TRBV5-1 with TRBJ1-1; no DNA is available, so the TRBD1 call from TCRdb remains unchecked. CDR1 is SGHRS and CDR2 is YFSETQ in the germline V gene. This CDR3 region has 15 residues. CDR3 sequence: CASTIGDLLNTEAFF. Looking up the rest from reference TRBV5-1 and TRBJ1-1 gives the full variable domain: KAGVTQTPRYLIKTRGQQVTLSCSPISGHRSVSWYQQTPGQGLQFLFEYFSETQRNKGNFPGRFSGRQFSNSRSEMNVSTLELGDSALYLCASTIGDLLNTEAFFGQGTRLTVV.

This chain joins TRBV7-2 and TRBJ1-1. Germline-derived CDR1 and CDR2 are SGHTA and FQGNSA. The CDR3 loop spans 12 amino acids. CDR3 amino acids: CASSWGNTEAFF.

The chain employs TRBV7-9 and TRBJ2-1; TCRdb gives TRBD2 as the D gene, but with no DNA this cannot be confirmed. From germline, CDR1 is SEHNR and CDR2 FQNEAQ (reference sequence). This CDR3 contains 15 residues. CDR3 loop: CASSRGLAGFNEQFF.

J is TRBJ2-7 and V is TRBV3-1. This CDR3 is built from 13 residues. The germline V gene encodes CDR1 LGHDT and CDR2 YNNKEL (reference sequence). The CDR3 sequence is CASSQESLHEQYF.